Described below is a single T cell receptor beta chain sequence and its context. The antigen remains undetermined. Repertoires were generated with immunoSEQ multiplex PCR, while TCRdb's copy carries only in-frame clones and drops some. The repertoire holds tens of thousands of clones, with 65% to 90% as singletons. These data originate in a study of OX40 agonist ivuxolimab in advanced cancers. Study at large: Three patients responded partially, comprising one with hepatocellular carcinoma and two with cutaneous melanoma.

CDR3 length equals 11 residues. Germline V lookup: CDR1 MGHRA, CDR2 YSYEKL. V lost 2 bases to trimming and J lost 3 bases, with 0 bases between them. Study results and caveats: Partial responders receiving 0.1-3.0 mg/kg showed among the lowest clonal expansion.

The sample consisted of CD4+ or CD8+ T cells sorted from blood, taken in a trial of the OX40 agonist ivuxolimab. The V and J genes are TRBV4-1 and TRBJ2-3, with D uncertain. The clonotype comes from an adult with an advanced solid tumor such as melanoma, head and neck, liver or kidney cancer. CDR3 nucleotides: TGCGCCAGCAGCCAAACAGATACGCAGTATTTT. This sequence encodes CASSQTDTQYF.